This TCR beta chain was obtained from a study of neurological immune-mediated disorders. General study results and limits: While HTLV-1-associated myelopathy showed the greatest TCR clonal expansion, multiple sclerosis showed the least, falling below healthy controls.

V shed 2 bases, J shed 3 bases, and the junction held 5 bases outside the gene matches. The CDR3 sequence is 15 residues long. CDR1 and CDR2 from the germline V gene are MNHEY and SMNVEV (reference sequence). By share, this clonotype ranks as medium-sized. Its antigen is unidentified. CD4+ or CD8+ T cells, around 960,000 per library, were used for sorted libraries. MiXCR, applied by TCRdb to the 5' RACE reads, yields one record per CDR3 protein. The sample has 25,000 to 35,000 distinct CDR3 sequences, 5.5% to 6% seen once. The V call is TRBV27, the J call TRBJ1-1; TRBD1 agrees at 8 bases. Sequenced sample: CD4+ T cells from blood. This receptor was identified in a woman in her fifties or sixties in good health. CDR3: CASSLEAGGYTEAFF. DNA of the CDR3: TGTGCCAGCAGTTTAGAGGCAGGGGGCTACACTGAAGCTTTCTTT.